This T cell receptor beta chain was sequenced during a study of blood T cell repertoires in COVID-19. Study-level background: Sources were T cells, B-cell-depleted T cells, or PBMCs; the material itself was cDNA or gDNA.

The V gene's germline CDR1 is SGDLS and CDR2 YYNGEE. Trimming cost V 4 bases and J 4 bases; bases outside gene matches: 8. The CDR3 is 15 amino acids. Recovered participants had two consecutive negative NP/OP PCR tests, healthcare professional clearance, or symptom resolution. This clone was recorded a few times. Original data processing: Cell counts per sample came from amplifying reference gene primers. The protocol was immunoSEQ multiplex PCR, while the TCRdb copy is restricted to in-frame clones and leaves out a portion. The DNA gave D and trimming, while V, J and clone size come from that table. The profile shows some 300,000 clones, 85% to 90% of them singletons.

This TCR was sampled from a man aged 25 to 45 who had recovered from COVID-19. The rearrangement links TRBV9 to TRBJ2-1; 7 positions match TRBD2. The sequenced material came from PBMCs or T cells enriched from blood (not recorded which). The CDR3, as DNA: TGTGCCAGCAGCAAGCGGGACCAGACTTACAATGAGCAGTTCTTC. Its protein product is CASSKRDQTYNEQFF.